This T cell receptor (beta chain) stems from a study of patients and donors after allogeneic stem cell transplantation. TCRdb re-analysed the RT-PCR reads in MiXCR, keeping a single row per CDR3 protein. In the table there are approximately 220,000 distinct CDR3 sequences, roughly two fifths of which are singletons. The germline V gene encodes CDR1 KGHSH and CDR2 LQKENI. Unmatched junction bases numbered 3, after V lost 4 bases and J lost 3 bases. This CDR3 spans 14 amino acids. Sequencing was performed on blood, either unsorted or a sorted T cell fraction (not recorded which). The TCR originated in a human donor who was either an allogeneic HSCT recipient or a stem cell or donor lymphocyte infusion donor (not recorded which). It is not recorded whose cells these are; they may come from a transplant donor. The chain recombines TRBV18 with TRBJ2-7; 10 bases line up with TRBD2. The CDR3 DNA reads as TGTGCCAGCTCACGGACTAGCGGAAACTACGAGCAGTACTTC. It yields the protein CASSRTSGNYEQYF. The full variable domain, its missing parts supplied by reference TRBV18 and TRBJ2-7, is NAGVMQNPRHLVRRRGQEARLRCSPMKGHSHVYWYRQLPEEGLKFMVYLQKENIIDESGMPKERFSAEFPKEGPSILRIQQVVRGDSAAYFCASSRTSGNYEQYFGPGTRLTVT.